This T cell receptor (beta chain) appears in the sequencing data of a study of blood T cell repertoires in COVID-19 (dated by TCRdb to 2019 to 2021). For context, the study as a whole: Samples covering the acute and convalescent phases of COVID-19 were provided by collaborators in the United States, Italy and Spain. The repertoires were released in a freely available public database intended as a resource for research on the immune response to SARS-CoV-2. A de-identified subject ID, COVID-19 status, age in years and sex were almost always included in the sample metadata. The prospective study material was composed of cDNA or gDNA derived from T cells, B-cell-depleted T cells, or PBMCs. Where available, HLA class I and class II types were taken from metadata supplied by the sample provider and were not determined by assay-based typing. The dataset comprised deeply sampled blood TCRbeta repertoires from subjects exposed to, actively infected with, or recovered from COVID-19. Samples came from the ongoing ImmuneRACE study (first 160 participants) plus 1,254 subjects from 6 global collaborators. What the research found in general, with its limitations: How much clinical and demographic metadata was included differed by source and by participant, and the metadata was provided uncurated.

Each collaborating institution followed its own protocols to collect whole blood in K2EDTA tubes. Collaborator samples were shipped for TCRbeta analysis as frozen whole blood, isolated PBMCs, or DNA extracted from either sample type. To note about this clone: This receptor's antigen is unknown. No clone much larger than this one lies a single base away; base qualities are absent.

TCRbeta CDR3 regions were amplified from genomic DNA using the immunoSEQ Assay, a bias-controlled multiplex PCR. Per the original workflow: Within the assay, amplification of reference gene primers was used to estimate how many nucleated cells each sample contained. To quantify the absolute abundance of each unique TCRbeta CDR3 rearrangement, sequence reads were collapsed and filtered. For each sample, productive Simpson clonality was calculated by taking the square root of Simpson's diversity index across productive rearrangements. TCRdb took over this immuneACCESS table, retaining in-frame rearrangements with V and J assigned. Such tables are incomplete; in checked studies, under half of the missing clones stem from an unresolved V gene, and the remainder is unexplained. V and J calls and clone size come straight from that table; D and trimming were deduced from the DNA. For this sample there are under 200,000 clones; about 87% appear just once. The biggest ten clones account for roughly 25% of the sample.

The CDR3 runs 14 residues from the cysteine to the phenylalanine. Here the CDR3 DNA is all that survives: 42 bases in frame from base 1. Sequences LNHDA (CDR1) and SQIVND (CDR2) are obtained from the germline V gene (reference sequence). V trim: 4 bases; J trim: 12 bases; unmatched bases: 9. The V and J genes are TRBV19 and TRBJ1-6; 7 bases in between match TRBD1. This TCR was recovered from a man aged 60 to 69 with acute or convalescent COVID-19. Sequenced input: peripheral blood. Here the CDR3 is given as CASSRGTEELPLHF. At the DNA level, the sequence is TGTGCCAGTAGTAGAGGGACAGAAGAACTACCCCTCCACTTT.